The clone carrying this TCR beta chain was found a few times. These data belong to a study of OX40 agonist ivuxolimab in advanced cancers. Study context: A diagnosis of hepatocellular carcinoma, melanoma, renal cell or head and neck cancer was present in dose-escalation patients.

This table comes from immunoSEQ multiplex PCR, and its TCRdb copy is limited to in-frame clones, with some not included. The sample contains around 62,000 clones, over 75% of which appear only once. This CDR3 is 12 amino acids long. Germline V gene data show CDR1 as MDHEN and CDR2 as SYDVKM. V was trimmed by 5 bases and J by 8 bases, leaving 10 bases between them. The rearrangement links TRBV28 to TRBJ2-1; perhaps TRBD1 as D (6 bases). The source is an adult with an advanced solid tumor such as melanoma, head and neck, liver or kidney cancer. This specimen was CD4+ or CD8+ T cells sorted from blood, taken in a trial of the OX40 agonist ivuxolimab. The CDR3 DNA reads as TGTGCCAGCAGTGAACAGGGCCATGAGCAGTTCTTC. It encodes CASSEQGHEQFF.